The 7 T cell receptor beta chains in this list originate from one sample, sequenced in a study of blood T cell repertoires in COVID-19. The method was immunoSEQ multiplex PCR; TCRdb's version includes in-frame clones alone and lacks a portion of them. The sample shows 250,000 to 400,000 clones, 88% of them seen only once. Sequences were obtained from peripheral blood. These receptor sequences come from a woman in her thirties with COVID-19, enrolled during active disease.

V is TRBV4-1 and J is TRBJ2-7; TRBD2 agrees at 8 bases. CDR3 length: 15 amino acids. Germline CDR1 is MGHRA and CDR2 is YSYEKL. Trimming at V came to 3 bases and at J to 3 bases, leaving 7 bases not matched to a gene. CDR3 residues: CASSHGGGSSYEQYF. The CDR3, as DNA: TGCGCCAGCAGCCACGGGGGGGGATCAAGCTACGAGCAGTACTTC.

DNA for the CDR3: TGTGCCAGTAGTATAGGGTCCAGGACTCCTGCTGAAAAACTGTTTTTT. Protein product: CASSIGSRTPAEKLFF. V usage is TRBV19 and J usage is TRBJ1-4; D is ambiguous. Trimming cost V 1 base and J 7 bases, with 16 bases left between them. CDR3 size: 16 residues. The germline V gene has CDR1 LNHDA and CDR2 SQIVND (reference sequence).

As regards this clone: Other DNA sequences within the sample encode an identical CDR3. The chain joins TRBV9 to TRBJ1-2; TRBD1 agrees at 10 bases. This CDR3 spans 15 amino acids. The trim removed 0 bases at V and 5 bases at J, leaving 4 bases unmatched. Germline loops: CDR1 SGDLS, CDR2 YYNGEE. CDR3: CASSVGGQGIYGYTF. CDR3 DNA sequence: TGTGCCAGCAGCGTAGGGGGACAGGGGATATATGGCTACACCTTC.

The chain recombines TRBV19 with TRBJ1-4; D possibly corresponds to TRBD1 (6 bases). Germline values: CDR1 LNHDA, CDR2 SQIVND (reference sequence). CDR3 length: 13 amino acids. The V end was cut by 8 bases, the J end by 8 bases, with 15 bases between. CDR3 loop: CASARGGGEKLFF. For the CDR3, the DNA is TGTGCCAGTGCCAGGGGAGGGGGGGAAAAACTGTTTTTT.

The chain has TRBV27 and TRBJ1-6; 7 bases align to TRBD1. The CDR3 runs 14 residues. Germline-derived CDR1 and CDR2 are MNHEY and SMNVEV (reference sequence). The J segment lost 10 bases and the V segment lost 5 bases, leaving 8 bases of the junction unmatched. The CDR3 sequence: CASSTTGFRSPLHF. In nucleotides, the CDR3 is TGTGCCAGCAGTACGACAGGGTTTCGATCACCCCTCCACTTT.

The rearrangement links TRBV4-1 to TRBJ1-1; a weak D match, TRBD1 (5 bases). V lost 1 base, J lost 13 bases, and 16 bases lay in between. The CDR3 runs 13 residues. Germline V gives CDR1 MGHRA, CDR2 YSYEKL. CDR3 residues: CASSQVQGRLGFF. The CDR3 nucleotides are TGCGCCAGCAGCCAAGTCCAGGGTCGACTAGGTTTCTTT.

The V and J genes are TRBV4-2 and TRBJ1-4; D unclear. This CDR3 has 11 residues. Looked up from germline, CDR1 is LGHNA and CDR2 is YNFKEQ. Trimming removed 4 bases from V and 5 bases from J, with 2 bases in between. The CDR3 region is CASSLNEKLFF. In DNA form, the CDR3 reads TGTGCCAGCAGCCTAAATGAAAAACTGTTTTTT.